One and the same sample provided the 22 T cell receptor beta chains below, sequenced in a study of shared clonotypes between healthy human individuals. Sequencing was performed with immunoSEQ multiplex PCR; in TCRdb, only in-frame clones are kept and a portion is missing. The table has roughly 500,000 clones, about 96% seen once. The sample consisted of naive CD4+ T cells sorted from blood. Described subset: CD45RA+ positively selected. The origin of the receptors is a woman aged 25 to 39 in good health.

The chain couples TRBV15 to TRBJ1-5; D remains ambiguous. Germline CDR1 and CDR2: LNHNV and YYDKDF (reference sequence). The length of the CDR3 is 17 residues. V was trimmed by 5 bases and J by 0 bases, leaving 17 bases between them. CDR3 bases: TGTGCCACCAGCCCCCTGATAGTAGGGAATAGCAATCAGCCCCAGCATTTT. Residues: CATSPLIVGNSNQPQHF.

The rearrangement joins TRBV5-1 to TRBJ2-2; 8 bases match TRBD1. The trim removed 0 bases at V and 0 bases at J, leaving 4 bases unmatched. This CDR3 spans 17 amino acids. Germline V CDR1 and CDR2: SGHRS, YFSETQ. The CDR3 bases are TGCGCCAGCAGCTTGGGTAAGGACAGGGCGAACACCGGGGAGCTGTTTTTT. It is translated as CASSLGKDRANTGELFF.

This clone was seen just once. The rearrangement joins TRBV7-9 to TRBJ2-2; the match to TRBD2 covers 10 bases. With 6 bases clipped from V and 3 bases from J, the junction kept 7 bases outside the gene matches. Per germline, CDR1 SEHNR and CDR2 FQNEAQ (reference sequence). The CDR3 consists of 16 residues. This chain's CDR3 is CASRKPGTSDTGELFF. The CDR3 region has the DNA TGTGCCAGCAGAAAGCCCGGGACTAGCGACACCGGGGAGCTGTTTTTT.

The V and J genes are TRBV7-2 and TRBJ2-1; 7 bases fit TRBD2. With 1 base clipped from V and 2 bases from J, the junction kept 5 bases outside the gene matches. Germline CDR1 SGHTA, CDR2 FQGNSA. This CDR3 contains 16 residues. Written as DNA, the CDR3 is TGTGCCAGCAGCTTAGTTCCCAGCGGGGCCTACAATGAGCAGTTCTTC. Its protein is CASSLVPSGAYNEQFF.

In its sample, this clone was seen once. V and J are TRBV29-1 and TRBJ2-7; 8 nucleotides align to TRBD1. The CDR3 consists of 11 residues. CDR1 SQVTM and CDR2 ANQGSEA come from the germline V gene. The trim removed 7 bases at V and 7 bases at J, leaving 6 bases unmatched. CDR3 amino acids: CSGRTGREQYF. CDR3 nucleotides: TGCAGCGGTAGGACAGGGCGAGAGCAGTACTTC.

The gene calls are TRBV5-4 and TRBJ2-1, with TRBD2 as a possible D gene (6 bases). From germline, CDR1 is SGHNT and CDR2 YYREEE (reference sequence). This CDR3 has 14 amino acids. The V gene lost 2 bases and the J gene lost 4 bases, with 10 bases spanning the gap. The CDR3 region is CASSLSSGYNEQFF. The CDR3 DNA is TGTGCCAGCAGCTTATCCAGCGGGTACAATGAGCAGTTCTTC.

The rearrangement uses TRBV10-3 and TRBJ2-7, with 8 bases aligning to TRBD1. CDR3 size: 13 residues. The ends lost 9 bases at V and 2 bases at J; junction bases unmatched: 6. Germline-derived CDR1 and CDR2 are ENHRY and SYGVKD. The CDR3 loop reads CAMRGQETYEQYF. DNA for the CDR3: TGTGCCATGCGGGGACAGGAAACCTACGAGCAGTACTTC.

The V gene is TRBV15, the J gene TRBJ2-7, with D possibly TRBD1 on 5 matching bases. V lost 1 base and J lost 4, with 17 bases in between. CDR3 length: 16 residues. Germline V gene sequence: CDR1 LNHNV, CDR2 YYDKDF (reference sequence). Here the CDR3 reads CATSRASGAGEYEQYF. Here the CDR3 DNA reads TGTGCCACCAGCAGAGCCAGTGGGGCAGGCGAATACGAGCAGTACTTC.

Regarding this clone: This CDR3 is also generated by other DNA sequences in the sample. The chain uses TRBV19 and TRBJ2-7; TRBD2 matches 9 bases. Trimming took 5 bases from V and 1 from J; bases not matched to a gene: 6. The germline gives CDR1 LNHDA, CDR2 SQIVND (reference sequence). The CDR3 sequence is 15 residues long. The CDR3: CASSYLAGSSYEQYF. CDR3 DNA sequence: TGTGCCAGTAGTTATCTAGCGGGATCATCCTACGAGCAGTACTTC.

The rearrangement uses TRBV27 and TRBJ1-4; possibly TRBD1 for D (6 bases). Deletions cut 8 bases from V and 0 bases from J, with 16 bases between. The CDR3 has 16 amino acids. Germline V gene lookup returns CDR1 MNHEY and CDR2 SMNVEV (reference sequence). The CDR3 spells CASAARGRATNEKLFF. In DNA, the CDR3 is TGTGCCAGCGCTGCCAGGGGCAGGGCAACTAATGAAAAACTGTTTTTT.

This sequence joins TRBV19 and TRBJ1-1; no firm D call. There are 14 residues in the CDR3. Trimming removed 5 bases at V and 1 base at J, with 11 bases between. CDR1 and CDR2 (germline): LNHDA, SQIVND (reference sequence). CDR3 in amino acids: CASSDLPPNTEAFF. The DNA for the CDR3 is TGTGCCAGTAGTGATCTTCCACCGAACACTGAAGCTTTCTTT.

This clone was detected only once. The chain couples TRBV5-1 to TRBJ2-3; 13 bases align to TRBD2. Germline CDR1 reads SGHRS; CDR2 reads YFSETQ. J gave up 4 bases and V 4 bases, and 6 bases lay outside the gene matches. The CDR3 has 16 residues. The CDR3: CASSGRLAGGADTQYF. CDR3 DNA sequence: TGCGCCAGCAGCGGAAGACTAGCGGGAGGTGCAGATACGCAGTATTTT.

CDR3 sequence: CASSRRPGRSNQPQHF. The CDR3 DNA reads TGCGCCAGCAGCAGGCGGCCAGGGAGAAGCAATCAGCCCCAGCATTTT. The V gene is TRBV10-2, the J gene TRBJ1-5, with D tentatively TRBD1 (5 bases). This CDR3 has 16 residues. The germline V gene has CDR1 WSHSY and CDR2 SAAADI. The germline V and J ends were trimmed by 6 bases and 1 base, with 16 bases remaining between them.

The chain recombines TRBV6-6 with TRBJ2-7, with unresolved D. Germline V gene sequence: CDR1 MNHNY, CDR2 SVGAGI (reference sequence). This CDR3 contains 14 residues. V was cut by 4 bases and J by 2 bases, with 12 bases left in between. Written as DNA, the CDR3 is TGTGCCAGCAGTTCATATCCTGCTGCCTACGAGCAGTACTTC. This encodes CASSSYPAAYEQYF.

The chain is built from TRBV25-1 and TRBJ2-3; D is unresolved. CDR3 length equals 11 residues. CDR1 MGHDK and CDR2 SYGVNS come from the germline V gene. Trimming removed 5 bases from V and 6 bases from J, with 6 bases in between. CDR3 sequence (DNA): TGTGCCAGCAGTTGGGCGGATACGCAGTATTTT. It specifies CASSWADTQYF.

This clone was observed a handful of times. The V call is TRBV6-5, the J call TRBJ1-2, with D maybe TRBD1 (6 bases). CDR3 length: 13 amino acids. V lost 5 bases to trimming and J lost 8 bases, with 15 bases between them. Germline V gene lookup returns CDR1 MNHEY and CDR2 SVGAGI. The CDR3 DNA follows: TGTGCCAGCAGTCCCCAGGGGCGCGGGGGCTACACCTTC. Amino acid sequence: CASSPQGRGGYTF.

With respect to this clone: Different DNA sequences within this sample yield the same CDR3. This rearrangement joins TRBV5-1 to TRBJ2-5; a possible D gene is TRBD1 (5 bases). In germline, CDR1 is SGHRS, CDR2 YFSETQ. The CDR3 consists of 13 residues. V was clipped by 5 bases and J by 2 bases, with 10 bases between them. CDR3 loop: CASSLQVQETQYF. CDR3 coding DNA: TGCGCCAGCAGTTTACAGGTACAAGAGACCCAGTACTTC.

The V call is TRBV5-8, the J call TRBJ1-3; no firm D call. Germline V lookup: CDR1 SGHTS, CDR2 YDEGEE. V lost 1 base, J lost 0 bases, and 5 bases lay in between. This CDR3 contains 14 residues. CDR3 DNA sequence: TGTGCCAGCAGCTTGAGAAGCTCTGGAAACACCATATATTTT. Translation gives CASSLRSSGNTIYF.

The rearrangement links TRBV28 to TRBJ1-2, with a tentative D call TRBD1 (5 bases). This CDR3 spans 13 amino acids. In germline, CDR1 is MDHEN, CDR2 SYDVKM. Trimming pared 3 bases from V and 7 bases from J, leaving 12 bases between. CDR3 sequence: CASSFGGVGGYTF. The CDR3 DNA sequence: TGTGCCAGCAGTTTTGGAGGGGTAGGTGGCTACACCTTC.

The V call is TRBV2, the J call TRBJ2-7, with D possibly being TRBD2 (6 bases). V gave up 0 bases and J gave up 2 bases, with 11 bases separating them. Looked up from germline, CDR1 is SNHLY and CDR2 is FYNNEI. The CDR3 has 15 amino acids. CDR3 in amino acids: CASSEASSATYEQYF. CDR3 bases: TGTGCCAGCAGTGAAGCGTCTAGCGCGACCTACGAGCAGTACTTC.

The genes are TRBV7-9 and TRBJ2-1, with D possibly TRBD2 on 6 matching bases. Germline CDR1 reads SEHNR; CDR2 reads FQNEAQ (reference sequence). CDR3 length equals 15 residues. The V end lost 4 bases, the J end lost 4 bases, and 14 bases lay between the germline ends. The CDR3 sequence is CASSWIAADYNEQFF. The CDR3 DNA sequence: TGTGCCAGCAGCTGGATAGCGGCCGATTACAATGAGCAGTTCTTC. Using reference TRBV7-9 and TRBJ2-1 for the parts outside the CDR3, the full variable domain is DTGVSQNPRHKITKRGQNVTFRCDPISEHNRLYWYRQTLGQGPEFLTYFQNEAQLEKSRLLSDRFSAERPKGSFSTLEIQRTEQGDSAMYLCASSWIAADYNEQFFGPGTRLTVL.

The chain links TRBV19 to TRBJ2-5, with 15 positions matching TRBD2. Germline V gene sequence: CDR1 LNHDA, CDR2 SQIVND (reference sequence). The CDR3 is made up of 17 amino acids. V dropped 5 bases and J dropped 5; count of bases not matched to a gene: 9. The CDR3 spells CASSGGLAGGPRETQYF. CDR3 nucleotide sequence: TGTGCCAGTAGTGGTGGACTAGCGGGAGGGCCGAGGGAGACCCAGTACTTC.